Below, 10 T cell receptor beta chains from the same sample are listed, as sequenced in a study of tumor-infiltrating lymphocytes in primary liver carcinoma. Germline DNA was also extracted, and blood RNA was taken from unsorted whole blood. TCR beta cDNA was made from 500 ng total RNA with a constant-region primer. A slightly modified ARM-PCR protocol with three nested multiplex PCR rounds produced these TCR beta libraries. It was with TRBV1-TRBV30 forward primers and a C-beta reverse primer that the first two PCR rounds were run, at around 9 cycles each. TCRdb itself ran the multiplex PCR reads through MiXCR, one entry per CDR3 protein. Seen here are roughly 180,000 distinct CDR3 sequences, about 60% observed once, and the top ten hold around 68%. The sample was peripheral blood. These receptors came from a man aged 40-50 years with primary liver carcinoma and hepatitis B virus infection.

In its sample, this clonotype was seen many times. This chain uses TRBV11-3 with TRBJ2-1; possibly TRBD1 for D (6 bases). V was shortened by 5 bases and J by 0 bases, with 17 bases between the two germline ends. The CDR3 has 17 amino acids. The germline V gene encodes CDR1 SGHNT and CDR2 YENEEA. Here the CDR3 reads CASSPKGHQSSYNEQFF. CDR3 bases: TGTGCCAGCAGCCCGAAGGGACACCAGAGCTCCTACAATGAGCAGTTCTTC.

As concerns this clonotype: A read error may account for a junction end that differs from germline. V gene TRBV4-1 combines with J gene TRBJ2-1, with D perhaps TRBD2 (6 bases). Germline lookup yields CDR1 MGHRA and CDR2 YSYEKL. The CDR3 runs to 18 residues. In DNA, the CDR3 is TGCGCCAGCAACCAAAGATCATTGGGACTCCAATCTAACAATGAGCAGTTCTTC. As protein: CASNQRSLGLQSNNEQFF.

This clonotype was counted ten times or more. The rearrangement uses TRBV6-1 and TRBJ2-7, with D possibly TRBD2 on 5 matching bases. This CDR3 is built from 13 residues. The germline gives CDR1 MNHNS, CDR2 SASEGT. V lost 3 bases and J lost 5, with 11 bases in between. In nucleotides, the CDR3 is TGTGCCAGCAGTGACCCCTCGGGGAACGAGCAGTACTTC. Its translation is CASSDPSGNEQYF.

With regard to this clonotype: The junction departs from germline at one end; a sequencing error may be responsible. The chain joins TRBV10-2 to TRBJ1-1; 9 bases line up with TRBD1. This CDR3 has 14 residues. Germline CDR1 is WSHSY and CDR2 is SAAADI. The CDR3 bases are TGCGCCAGCAGTGACGAACAGGGGGCGACTGAAACTTTCTTT. Its protein product is CASSDEQGATETFF.

A note on this clonotype: A much larger clonotype is one base distant, so this may be a read error. The chain carries TRBV4-2 and TRBJ1-2; 8 bases fit TRBD1. The V gene's germline CDR1 is LGHNA and CDR2 YNFKEQ. This CDR3 region has 12 residues. CDR3 nucleotide sequence: TGTACCAGCGCCCAGGGGGCGGATGGCTACACCTTC. Amino acid sequence: CTSAQGADGYTF.

The chain joins TRBV4-2 to TRBJ1-6; D unresolved. V shed 0 bases and J shed 7 bases, with 7 bases lying between them. Germline assignment: CDR1 LGHNA and CDR2 YNFKEQ. The CDR3 extends over 14 amino acids. Here the CDR3 DNA reads TGTGCCAGCAGCCAAGAAGAGAGAAATTCACCCCTCCACTTT. Translation: CASSQEERNSPLHF.

Comments on this clonotype: A clone one base away is much larger, so this may be a read error. The chain recombines TRBV4-1 with TRBJ2-3; tentatively, D is TRBD1 (5 bases). The CDR3 sequence is 13 residues long. Germline CDR1 and CDR2: MGHRA and YSYEKL. The CDR3 DNA reads TGCGCCAGCAGCCAAGTAGGGGCAGATATGCAGTATTTT. Translated: CASSQVGADMQYF.

Concerning this clonotype: Just one base apart from a much larger clone, this may be a read error. The chain couples TRBV11-2 to TRBJ1-1; D remains ambiguous. The CDR3 has 14 residues. Trimming stripped 7 bases from V and 1 base from J, with 13 bases between. Per the germline V gene, CDR1 is SGHAT and CDR2 is FQNNGV. CDR3 bases: TGTGCCAGCACTTCTGCAGGACCGAACACTGAAGCTTTCTTT. Protein product: CASTSAGPNTEAFF.

This clonotype was seen repeatedly, ten times or more. The rearrangement joins TRBV29-1 to TRBJ2-7; 7 bases line up with TRBD2. Germline assignment: CDR1 SQVTM and CDR2 ANQGSEA. This CDR3 contains 11 residues. With 5 bases clipped from V and 9 bases from J, the junction kept 7 bases outside the gene matches. The CDR3 spells CSVLQGGGQYF. As DNA, the CDR3 is TGCAGCGTTCTTCAGGGCGGGGGGCAGTACTTC.

Details on this clonotype: Since the CDR3 does not end with the conserved phenylalanine or tryptophan, this likely comes from a read error. This sequence joins TRBV4-2 and TRBJ2-5; TRBD2 aligns across 10 bases. Per the germline V gene, CDR1 is LGHNA and CDR2 is YNFKEQ. Losses at the gene ends were 4 bases for V and 2 bases for J; bases not matched to a gene: 13. There are 18 residues in the CDR3. The CDR3 DNA reads TGTGCCAGCAGCCCCCCCTTAGGGACTAGCGATAAACAAGAGACCCAGTACTCC. This codes for CASSPPLGTSDKQETQYS.